A single sample gave rise to the 17 T cell receptor beta chains below, sequenced in a study of siplizumab effects on memory and regulatory T cells. The data were produced by immunoSEQ multiplex PCR, yet TCRdb's version contains in-frame clones alone and is incomplete. The table shows about 100,000 clones, with approximately 94% occurring only once. Sample: non-Treg CD4+ T cells sorted from blood. The receptors originated from a human donor in good health.

The gene calls are TRBV6-5 and TRBJ2-5; TRBD2 aligns across 7 bases. With 5 bases clipped from V and 4 bases from J, the junction kept 4 bases outside the gene matches. Germline CDR1 MNHEY, CDR2 SVGAGI. This CDR3 has 13 residues. CDR3 in amino acids: CASSATSVETQYF. The CDR3 bases are TGTGCCAGCAGTGCCACTAGCGTAGAGACCCAGTACTTC.

This clone was found once. V and J are TRBV7-9 and TRBJ2-3; 8 nucleotides agree with TRBD1. Trimming at V came to 4 bases and at J to 2 bases, leaving 5 bases not matched to a gene. Germline values: CDR1 SEHNR, CDR2 FQNEAQ (reference sequence). This CDR3 region has 15 residues. The CDR3, as DNA: TGTGCCAGCAGCTCGGGGACAGGAACCACAGATACGCAGTATTTT. Translated, it gives CASSSGTGTTDTQYF.

The V and J genes are TRBV4-1 and TRBJ2-7, with 10 bases identical to TRBD2. The CDR3 is made up of 15 amino acids. After removal of 1 base from V and 4 bases from J, the junction contained 4 bases not matched to a gene. CDR1 and CDR2 (germline): MGHRA, YSYEKL. The CDR3 sequence: CASSQGPSGSYEQYF. DNA for the CDR3: TGCGCCAGCAGCCAAGGACCTAGCGGGAGTTACGAGCAGTACTTC.

The rearrangement joins TRBV5-4 to TRBJ2-7; D may be TRBD2 (6 bases). Germline V gene data show CDR1 as SGHNT and CDR2 as YYREEE (reference sequence). The V end was cut by 3 bases, the J end by 2 bases, with 9 bases between. This CDR3 spans 13 amino acids. The CDR3 region is CASSSGLPYEQYF. CDR3 coding DNA: TGTGCCAGCAGCTCGGGACTCCCCTACGAGCAGTACTTC.

This clone was found once. The chain links TRBV5-1 to TRBJ2-5; TRBD1 might be the D (5 bases). The CDR3 runs 14 residues. Germline values: CDR1 SGHRS, CDR2 YFSETQ. Trimming removed 4 bases from V and 0 bases from J, with 10 bases in between. CDR3: CASSVQGNQETQYF. CDR3 in DNA: TGCGCCAGCAGCGTTCAGGGTAACCAAGAGACCCAGTACTTC.

V is TRBV5-4 and J is TRBJ2-1, with D tentatively TRBD1 (6 bases). Trimming stripped 4 bases from V and 5 bases from J, with 16 bases between. CDR1 and CDR2 (germline): SGHNT, YYREEE (reference sequence). The CDR3 extends over 15 amino acids. The CDR3, as DNA: TGTGCCAGCAGCGCCCGGACAGCCGGGGACAATGAGCAGTTCTTC. This gives the protein CASSARTAGDNEQFF. Combining the CDR3 with reference TRBV5-4 and TRBJ2-1 gives the whole variable domain ETGVTQSPTHLIKTRGQQVTLRCSSQSGHNTVSWYQQALGQGPQFIFQYYREEENGRGNFPPRFSGLQFPNYSSELNVNALELDDSALYLCASSARTAGDNEQFFGPGTRLTVL.

The rearrangement uses TRBV6-1 and TRBJ1-1; no reliable D call. CDR3 length equals 11 residues. The ends were cut back, 4 bases at V and 7 bases at J, with 7 bases in the middle. The V gene's germline CDR1 is MNHNS and CDR2 SASEGT. CDR3 amino acids: CASSVQVEAFF. DNA for the CDR3: TGTGCCAGCAGTGTTCAGGTTGAAGCTTTCTTT.

This clone appeared a single time. The V gene is TRBV19, the J gene TRBJ2-5; D possibly corresponds to TRBD2 (5 bases). Trimming left V 3 bases short and J 1 base short, with 12 bases between. This CDR3 region has 15 residues. Germline CDR1 LNHDA, CDR2 SQIVND (reference sequence). For the CDR3, the DNA is TGTGCCAGTAGTATGAGCCCGGGATCCCAAGAGACCCAGTACTTC. It is translated as CASSMSPGSQETQYF.

The V call is TRBV5-1, the J call TRBJ1-5; 9 nucleotides agree with TRBD1. After removal of 4 bases from V and 3 bases from J, the junction contained 5 bases not matched to a gene. Germline lookup yields CDR1 SGHRS and CDR2 YFSETQ. The CDR3 has 15 amino acids. In nucleotides, the CDR3 is TGCGCCAGCAGCAAACAGGGGGCTGACAATCAGCCCCAGCATTTT. Translated, it gives CASSKQGADNQPQHF.

The CDR3 DNA sequence: TGTGCCAGCAGTACCTTGGGACTAGCCCAAGAGACCCAGTACTTC. Translated: CASSTLGLAQETQYF. The genes are TRBV28 and TRBJ2-5; 9 bases are a match to TRBD2. The CDR3 sequence is 15 residues long. The germline CDR1 and CDR2 sequences are MDHEN and SYDVKM. V lost 5 bases and J lost 1; bases outside the gene matches: 5.

The CDR3 coding sequence is TGTGCCAGCAGCCTCGCGATAGGGTCCCAAGAGACCCAGTACTTC. Translating gives CASSLAIGSQETQYF. The chain joins TRBV7-8 to TRBJ2-5; D remains unclear. V was cut by 5 bases and J by 1 base, with 14 bases left in between. The CDR3 length is 15 residues. Looked up from germline, CDR1 is SGHVS and CDR2 is FQNEAQ.

This chain links TRBV7-9 with TRBJ2-3; no firm D call. Germline V gene data show CDR1 as SEHNR and CDR2 as FQNEAQ (reference sequence). The CDR3 contains 12 residues. Trimming took off 3 bases at V and 11 bases at J, with 12 bases between the two ends. CDR3 in DNA: TGTGCCAGCAGCTTCTCCTCCCCCTGGCAGTATTTT. Protein product: CASSFSSPWQYF.

The V and J genes are TRBV10-3 and TRBJ2-5, with D perhaps TRBD2 (5 bases). The CDR3 sequence is 13 residues long. Trimming cost V 4 bases and J 2 bases, with 8 bases left between them. The germline V gene has CDR1 ENHRY and CDR2 SYGVKD. The CDR3 is CAISGREQETQYF. CDR3 in DNA: TGTGCCATCAGTGGCCGGGAACAAGAGACCCAGTACTTC.

The chain employs TRBV28 and TRBJ2-7; TRBD2 might be the D (5 bases). With 3 bases removed from V and 3 bases from J, the gap between germline ends came to 12 bases. Germline assignment: CDR1 MDHEN and CDR2 SYDVKM. The CDR3 covers 14 residues. CDR3 nucleotides: TGTGCCAGCAGTTTGAACGGGGTTTTCTACGAGCAGTACTTC. Translating it yields CASSLNGVFYEQYF.

This chain connects TRBV10-3 to TRBJ1-1; no reliable D call. Per germline, CDR1 ENHRY and CDR2 SYGVKD. The CDR3 loop spans 15 amino acids. V lost 0 bases and J lost 1, with 9 bases in between. The CDR3 sequence is CAISESATQNTEAFF. CDR3 nucleotide sequence: TGTGCCATCAGTGAGTCGGCGACACAGAACACTGAAGCTTTCTTT.

This chain joins TRBV19 and TRBJ1-5; no firm D call. Per germline, CDR1 LNHDA and CDR2 SQIVND (reference sequence). The CDR3 has 13 residues. V lost 4 bases and J lost 5, with 9 bases in between. CDR3 DNA sequence: TGTGCCAGTAGTAAAAGAATCGATCAGCCCCAGCATTTT. Protein sequence: CASSKRIDQPQHF.

The chain has TRBV5-8 and TRBJ1-3; no definite D call. The V end was cut by 3 bases, the J end by 1 base, with 14 bases between. CDR1 is SGHTS, CDR2 YDEGEE, per germline. The CDR3 is made up of 16 amino acids. CDR3 DNA sequence: TGTGCCAGCAGCTCCCTTTGGACTTTTTCTGGAAACACCATATATTTT. It codes for CASSSLWTFSGNTIYF.